The 8 T cell receptor beta chains below all came from one sample that was sequenced in a study of shared clonotypes between healthy human individuals. TCRdb keeps only in-frame clones here, not all; method: immunoSEQ multiplex PCR. The sample holds under 1,900,000 clones; approximately 98.5% are singletons and the top ten take around 0.33%. The sequenced sample consisted of naive CD4+ T cells sorted from blood. Indicated subset: CD45RA+ positively selected. These receptor sequences come from a man aged 25-45 years in good health.

V is TRBV27 and J is TRBJ2-2; TRBD2 aligns across 11 bases. CDR1 and CDR2 (germline): MNHEY, SMNVEV (reference sequence). The junction had 8 bases not matched to a gene; V was cut back by 8 bases and J by 6 bases. The length of the CDR3 is 15 residues. The CDR3 nucleotides read TGTGCCAGCTCTACTAGCGGGAGTCCCCCCGGGGAGCTGTTTTTT. Amino acids: CASSTSGSPPGELFF.

The chain couples TRBV28 to TRBJ2-3; D is ambiguous. CDR1 MDHEN and CDR2 SYDVKM come from the germline V gene. V was trimmed by 6 bases and J by 2 bases, leaving 3 bases between them. CDR3 size: 11 residues. Here the CDR3 reads CASRDTDTQYF. The CDR3 DNA reads TGTGCCAGCAGGGACACAGATACGCAGTATTTT.

This chain connects TRBV5-1 to TRBJ1-4; tentatively, D is TRBD1 (5 bases). V lost 4 bases and J lost 8, with 12 bases in between. Germline V lookup: CDR1 SGHRS, CDR2 YFSETQ. The CDR3 runs 13 residues. Written as DNA, the CDR3 is TGCGCCAGCAGCCCTGACAGCCGGGAAAAACTGTTTTTT. This translates into CASSPDSREKLFF.

V is TRBV23-1 and J is TRBJ2-7, with TRBD2 as a possible D gene (6 bases). TRBV23-1 is an ORF, and what it does is uncertain. The CDR3 runs 17 residues. V lost 2 bases and J lost 2, with 19 bases in between. CDR3 nucleotides: TGCGCCAGCAGTCAACCCAGGCGGGGCAGGGAAGCCTACGAGCAGTACTTC. Translating gives CASSQPRRGREAYEQYF.

The chain employs TRBV7-8 and TRBJ2-1; 13 bases fit TRBD2. This CDR3 comprises 19 residues. Trimming removed 5 bases from V and 0 bases from J; junction bases left unmatched: 10. The germline gives CDR1 SGHVS, CDR2 FQNEAQ. CDR3: CASSRGLAGRGSSYNEQFF. CDR3 bases: TGTGCCAGCAGCCGGGGACTAGCGGGGCGCGGAAGCTCCTACAATGAGCAGTTCTTC.

On this clone: An end of the junction differs from the germline gene, which may be a read error. The sample contains more than one DNA sequence encoding this CDR3. The CDR3 spells CSARGPDTQYF. In DNA, the CDR3 is TGCAGTGCTAGAGGTCCAGATACGCAATATTTT. The chain combines TRBV20-1 with TRBJ2-3; D gene unclear. The CDR3 is 11 amino acids. The germline V gene encodes CDR1 DFQATT and CDR2 SNEGSKA (reference sequence).

As regards this clone: Other DNA variants within this sample encode the same CDR3. The chain links TRBV7-3 to TRBJ2-2; D remains unclear. The CDR3 has 14 residues. Trimming stripped 2 bases from V and 1 base from J, with 5 bases between. The germline CDR1 and CDR2 sequences are SGHTA and FQGTGA. This chain's CDR3 is CASSLGRNTGELFF. The CDR3 region has the DNA TGTGCCAGCAGCTTAGGCAGGAACACCGGGGAGCTGTTTTTT.

CDR3 in amino acids: CAWSVLGSINQPQHF. In DNA, the CDR3 is TGTGCCTGGAGTGTACTTGGGAGCATCAATCAGCCCCAGCATTTT. The chain recombines TRBV30 with TRBJ1-5; no clear D. CDR3 length: 15 amino acids. Germline CDR1 and CDR2: GTSNPN and SVGIG (reference sequence). The ends were cut back, 0 bases at V and 3 bases at J, with 12 bases in the middle. Together with reference TRBV30 and TRBJ1-5, the CDR3 gives the full variable domain: SQTIHQWPATLVQPVGSPLSLECTVEGTSNPNLYWYRQAAGRGLQLLFYSVGIGQISSEVPQNLSASRPQDRQFILSSKKLLLSDSGFYLCAWSVLGSINQPQHFGDGTRLSIL.